The next 22 T cell receptor beta chains were all read from a single sample in a study of blood T cell repertoires in COVID-19. TCRdb's table, derived via immunoSEQ multiplex PCR, lists solely in-frame clones and lacks some. The sample gives roughly 200,000 clones, about 80% of which show up once; approximately 4.4% is in the top ten. The sequenced sample was peripheral blood. Every receptor here comes from a middle-aged man with active or convalescent COVID-19.

The chain combines TRBV11-2 with TRBJ1-5; D remains ambiguous. CDR1 SGHAT and CDR2 FQNNGV come from the germline V gene. V shed 1 base and J shed 3 bases, with 10 bases lying between them. CDR3 length equals 15 residues. CDR3 loop: CASSLGQAFNQPQHF. For the CDR3, the DNA is TGTGCCAGCAGCTTAGGCCAGGCGTTCAATCAGCCCCAGCATTTT.

This clone has more than one count but fewer than ten. V and J are TRBV6-1 and TRBJ1-2; 7 positions agree with TRBD1. After removal of 2 bases from V and 2 bases from J, the junction contained 8 bases not matched to a gene. The CDR3 sequence is 16 residues long. Germline loops: CDR1 MNHNS, CDR2 SASEGT. CDR3 coding DNA: TGTGCCAGCAGTGAATTTCCCCAGGGGGGCAACTATGGCTACACCTTC. It encodes CASSEFPQGGNYGYTF.

This sequence joins TRBV20-1 and TRBJ1-2; a weak D match, TRBD1 (5 bases). The CDR3 loop spans 14 amino acids. Germline V gives CDR1 DFQATT, CDR2 SNEGSKA (reference sequence). V dropped 3 bases and J dropped 7 bases, with 18 bases sitting between them. The CDR3: CSASGSGGLSGYTF. The CDR3 region has the DNA TGCAGTGCTAGTGGGTCCGGGGGTCTGAGTGGCTACACCTTC.

This clone has only one observation. The V gene is TRBV4-2, the J gene TRBJ1-6, with 7 bases aligning to TRBD1. This CDR3 contains 15 residues. V lost 0 bases, J lost 7 bases, and 3 bases stayed unmatched. Germline-derived CDR1 and CDR2 are LGHNA and YNFKEQ. CDR3 residues: CASSQEDRLNSPLHF. The CDR3 coding sequence is TGTGCCAGCAGCCAAGAGGACAGGTTGAATTCACCCCTCCACTTT.

The chain joins TRBV19 to TRBJ1-2, with D unresolved. This CDR3 comprises 13 residues. Germline CDR1 and CDR2: LNHDA and SQIVND (reference sequence). With 7 bases removed from V and 4 bases from J, the gap between germline ends came to 13 bases. Written as DNA, the CDR3 is TGTGCCAGTATGCCGGGAGGTGGCTATGGCTACACCTTC. Its protein product is CASMPGGGYGYTF.

V gene TRBV19 combines with J gene TRBJ1-1; possible D gene TRBD1, 6 bases. This CDR3 comprises 14 residues. Germline CDR1 LNHDA, CDR2 SQIVND (reference sequence). V lost 7 bases and J lost 6, with 18 bases in between. The CDR3 DNA reads TGTGCCAGTAATCACGGGGGGCAATTGGCTGAAGCTTTCTTT. Its protein is CASNHGGQLAEAFF.

A single count supports this clone. The CDR3 DNA follows: TGTGCCAGCAGCTTCGGGACTAGAGTAAATGAGCAGTTCTTC. This gives the protein CASSFGTRVNEQFF. The chain uses TRBV7-6 and TRBJ2-1; 8 nucleotides agree with TRBD2. V was clipped by 3 bases and J by 7 bases; unmatched bases: 5. CDR1 and CDR2 (germline): SGHVS, FNYEAQ. The CDR3 runs 14 residues.

The chain carries TRBV11-2 and TRBJ1-4, with 11 bases matching TRBD1. Trimming removed 4 bases from V and 3 bases from J; junction bases left unmatched: 7. The CDR3 has 17 residues. In germline, CDR1 is SGHAT, CDR2 FQNNGV. The CDR3 DNA sequence: TGTGCCAGCAGCTCCGGACAGGGGGCGATATCTAATGAAAAACTGTTTTTT. The encoded protein is CASSSGQGAISNEKLFF.

The rearrangement joins TRBV2 to TRBJ2-1; D possibly corresponds to TRBD2 (7 bases). The V gene's germline CDR1 is SNHLY and CDR2 FYNNEI. This CDR3 spans 17 amino acids. The V and J ends lost 5 bases and 3 bases respectively, with 20 bases between them. Here the CDR3 reads CASSWSGRGTDYNEQFF. DNA for the CDR3: TGTGCCAGCAGTTGGAGTGGGAGGGGGACTGACTACAATGAGCAGTTCTTC.

The chain employs TRBV12-3 or TRBV12-4 and TRBJ2-2; D gene unclear. The CDR3 loop spans 13 amino acids. V was pared by 7 bases and J by 7 bases, with 13 bases between. The CDR3: CASTKASGGELFF. DNA for the CDR3: TGTGCCAGCACTAAAGCAAGTGGCGGGGAGCTGTTTTTT.

The chain recombines TRBV11-3 with TRBJ2-5; 7 bases are a match to TRBD1. This CDR3 is 15 amino acids long. Unmatched junction bases numbered 11, after V lost 7 bases and J lost 3 bases. From germline, CDR1 is SGHNT and CDR2 YENEEA. In DNA, the CDR3 is TGTGCCAGCAATCTACGACAGGGTAGGGAAGAGACCCAGTACTTC. Protein: CASNLRQGREETQYF.

The chain joins TRBV7-3 to TRBJ1-1; TRBD1 aligns across 11 bases. The CDR3 has 15 residues. Germline trimming cut 5 bases from V and 1 base from J; bases unmatched to any gene: 3. Germline values: CDR1 SGHTA, CDR2 FQGTGA. CDR3 loop: CASSTGQGANTEAFF. As DNA, the CDR3 is TGTGCCAGCAGCACCGGACAGGGGGCGAACACTGAAGCTTTCTTT.

This chain uses TRBV7-2 with TRBJ2-3, with TRBD1 matching over 7 bases. This CDR3 region has 16 residues. J gave up 3 bases and V 3 bases, and 9 bases lay outside the gene matches. Germline V gives CDR1 SGHTA, CDR2 FQGNSA. The CDR3 nucleotides are TGTGCCAGCAGCTTCCGGGACAGATCATGGACAGATACGCAGTATTTT. Translating gives CASSFRDRSWTDTQYF.

This rearrangement joins TRBV4-1 to TRBJ2-1; perhaps TRBD1 as D (5 bases). This CDR3 is built from 16 residues. Germline V gives CDR1 MGHRA, CDR2 YSYEKL. Trimming removed 0 bases from V and 1 base from J, with 10 bases in between. CDR3 sequence reads: CASSQDWQGSYNEQFF. The CDR3 coding sequence is TGCGCCAGCAGCCAAGATTGGCAGGGTTCCTACAATGAGCAGTTCTTC.

This clone is a singleton in its sample. The rearrangement uses TRBV7-9 and TRBJ1-1; 7 bases align to TRBD1. J gave up 2 bases and V 3 bases, and 6 bases lay outside the gene matches. Per the germline V gene, CDR1 is SEHNR and CDR2 is FQNEAQ (reference sequence). This CDR3 spans 15 amino acids. The DNA for the CDR3 is TGTGCCAGCAGCTTCACAGGGGCTACCAACACTGAAGCTTTCTTT. This encodes CASSFTGATNTEAFF.

Notes on this clone: At the DNA level, this CDR3 is encoded by other sequences in the same sample as well. CDR3 DNA: TGTGCCAGCAGCCAAGTCCTAGCGGGCGGTAGCTCCTACGAGCAGTACTTC. Protein product: CASSQVLAGGSSYEQYF. V usage is TRBV4-2 and J usage is TRBJ2-7, with TRBD2 matching over 8 bases. The CDR3 loop spans 17 amino acids. After removal of 1 base from V and 0 bases from J, the junction contained 8 bases not matched to a gene. The germline CDR1 and CDR2 sequences are LGHNA and YNFKEQ.

The J gene is TRBJ2-7, the V gene TRBV2; D unclear. V was pared by 7 bases and J by 5 bases, with 21 bases between. Germline loops: CDR1 SNHLY, CDR2 FYNNEI. The CDR3 has 15 residues. The CDR3 is CASKSSSVGVNEQYF. Written as DNA, the CDR3 is TGTGCCAGCAAAAGCTCCTCAGTCGGAGTGAACGAGCAGTACTTC.

J is TRBJ2-1 and V is TRBV4-2; D remains unclear. The CDR3 contains 13 residues. The germline gives CDR1 LGHNA, CDR2 YNFKEQ. The V and J ends lost 2 bases and 6 bases respectively, with 8 bases between them. In DNA form, the CDR3 reads TGTGCCAGCAGCCAACTTAACTTCAATGAGCAGTTCTTC. Translation gives CASSQLNFNEQFF.

This clone was seen just once. The chain couples TRBV2 to TRBJ2-7; TRBD1 matches at 7 bases. The CDR3 is 12 amino acids. From germline, CDR1 is SNHLY and CDR2 FYNNEI. Trimming took 8 bases from V and 1 from J; bases not matched to a gene: 2. This CDR3 is CASQGDSYEQYF. The CDR3 DNA reads as TGTGCCAGCCAGGGGGATTCCTACGAGCAGTACTTC.

The chain carries TRBV5-4 and TRBJ1-4; 11 positions agree with TRBD1. V shed 4 bases, J shed 10 bases, and the junction held 9 bases outside the gene matches. The germline gives CDR1 SGHNT, CDR2 YYREEE (reference sequence). The CDR3 consists of 15 residues. CDR3 DNA: TGTGCCAGCAGCGGGCCCGGGACAGGGGGGCGAAAACTGTTTTTT. This gives the protein CASSGPGTGGRKLFF.

The chain has TRBV30 and TRBJ1-3; D might be TRBD1 (6 bases). Trimming pared 4 bases from V and 0 bases from J, leaving 10 bases between. Germline CDR1 is GTSNPN and CDR2 is SVGIG (reference sequence). This CDR3 contains 14 residues. CDR3 nucleotide sequence: TGTGCCTGGATAGTAGGGGGCTCTGGAAACACCATATATTTT. The encoded protein is CAWIVGGSGNTIYF.

The chain couples TRBV6-1 to TRBJ1-5; TRBD1 matches at 9 bases. V was pared by 0 bases and J by 7 bases, with 4 bases of the junction left unmatched. The CDR3 runs to 15 residues. Germline assignment: CDR1 MNHNS and CDR2 SASEGT. The CDR3 sequence: CASSEATGGHQPQHF. As DNA, the CDR3 is TGTGCCAGCAGTGAAGCGACAGGGGGACACCAGCCCCAGCATTTT.